This T cell receptor (beta chain) appears in the sequencing data of a study of vaccination effects on CD4 cells after COVID-19. This clone was observed a few times. Its target is not known. When around ten days of culture had elapsed, CD4+ T cells were isolated. It was two doses of either the BNT162b2 or mRNA-1273 vaccine that participants received. Germline-derived CDR1 and CDR2 are SGHRS and YFSETQ. V lost 2 bases, J lost 5 bases, and 5 bases lay in between. The CDR3 covers 11 residues. Sequencing was performed with immunoSEQ multiplex PCR; in TCRdb, only in-frame clones are kept and a portion is missing. Of about 40,000 clones listed, approximately 70% are singletons.

This sequence was found in a human donor who received a COVID-19 vaccine. The chain couples TRBV5-1 to TRBJ2-7; D remains ambiguous. This specimen consisted of CD4+ T cells from PBMCs cultured without peptide, obtained after COVID-19 vaccination. CDR3 sequence: CASSFHDEQYF. The CDR3 nucleotides are TGCGCCAGCAGCTTCCACGACGAGCAGTACTTC.